This TCR beta chain came from a study of CD8 T cell repertoires and HIV-1 epitope variants. Regarding the study as a whole: Nine or ten antigen-specific TCR beta clonotypes were found; roughly 6 seemed cross-reactive to variants.

Turning to this clone: No antigen is known for it.

Per germline, CDR1 SEHNR and CDR2 FQNEAQ (reference sequence). The V and J ends lost 1 base and 10 bases respectively, with 5 bases between them. This CDR3 has 12 amino acids. Clones were sequenced by immunoSEQ multiplex PCR, and TCRdb holds only the in-frame ones, with some missing. The data show under 7,500 clones, around 60% seen once. The chain carries TRBV7-9 and TRBJ1-6, with D tentatively TRBD1 (5 bases). The clonotype was recovered from a male donor with HIV. The sample consisted of cultured CD8+ T cells derived from PBMCs. The CDR3 DNA sequence: TGTGCCAGCAGCTTAGGGGGCTCACCCCTCCACTTT. Translated, it gives CASSLGGSPLHF. The whole variable domain, filled in from reference TRBV7-9 and TRBJ1-6, reads DTGVSQNPRHKITKRGQNVTFRCDPISEHNRLYWYRQTLGQGPEFLTYFQNEAQLEKSRLLSDRFSAERPKGSFSTLEIQRTEQGDSAMYLCASSLGGSPLHFGNGTRLTVT.